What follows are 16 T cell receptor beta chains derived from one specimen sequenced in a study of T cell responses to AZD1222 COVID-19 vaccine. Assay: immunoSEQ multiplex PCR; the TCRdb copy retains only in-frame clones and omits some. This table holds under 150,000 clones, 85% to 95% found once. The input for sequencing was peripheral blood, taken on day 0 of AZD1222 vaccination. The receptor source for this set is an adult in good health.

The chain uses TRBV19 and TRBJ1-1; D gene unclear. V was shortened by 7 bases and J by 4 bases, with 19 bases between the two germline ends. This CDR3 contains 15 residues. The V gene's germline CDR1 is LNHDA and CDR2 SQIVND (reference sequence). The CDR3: CASTDRRGGSTEAFF. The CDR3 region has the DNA TGTGCCAGTACCGACCGGCGGGGAGGAAGCACTGAAGCTTTCTTT.

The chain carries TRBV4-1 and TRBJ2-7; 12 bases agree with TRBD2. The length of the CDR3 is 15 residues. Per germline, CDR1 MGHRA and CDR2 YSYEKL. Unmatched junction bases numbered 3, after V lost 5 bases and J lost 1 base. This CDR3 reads CASSEGLAGSYEQYF. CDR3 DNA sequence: TGCGCCAGCAGCGAAGGACTAGCGGGATCCTACGAGCAGTACTTC.

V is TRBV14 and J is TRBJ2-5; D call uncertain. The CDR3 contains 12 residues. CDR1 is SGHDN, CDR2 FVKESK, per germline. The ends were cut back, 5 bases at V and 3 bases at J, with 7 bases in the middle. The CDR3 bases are TGTGCCAGCAGCGGATTTGAAGAGACCCAGTACTTC. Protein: CASSGFEETQYF.

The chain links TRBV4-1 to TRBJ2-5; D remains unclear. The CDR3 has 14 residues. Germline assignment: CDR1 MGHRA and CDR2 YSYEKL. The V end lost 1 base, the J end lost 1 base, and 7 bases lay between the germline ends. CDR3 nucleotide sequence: TGCGCCAGCAGCCAAGGGAACGTCCAAGAGACCCAGTACTTC. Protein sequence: CASSQGNVQETQYF.

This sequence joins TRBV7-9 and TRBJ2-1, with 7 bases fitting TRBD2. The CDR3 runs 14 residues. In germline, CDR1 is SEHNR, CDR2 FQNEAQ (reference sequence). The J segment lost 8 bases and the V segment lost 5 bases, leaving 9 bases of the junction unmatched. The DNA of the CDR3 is TGTGCCAGCAGCCTCCGACTGGGGGGGGATGAGCAGTTCTTC. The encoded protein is CASSLRLGGDEQFF. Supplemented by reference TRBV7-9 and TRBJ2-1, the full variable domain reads DTGVSQNPRHKITKRGQNVTFRCDPISEHNRLYWYRQTLGQGPEFLTYFQNEAQLEKSRLLSDRFSAERPKGSFSTLEIQRTEQGDSAMYLCASSLRLGGDEQFFGPGTRLTVL.

The CDR3 sequence: CASSLSVSGYNEQFF. Here the CDR3 DNA reads TGTGCCAGCAGTTTATCGGTTAGCGGATACAATGAGCAGTTCTTC. The J gene is TRBJ2-1, the V gene TRBV27; maybe TRBD2 (6 bases). Germline-derived CDR1 and CDR2 are MNHEY and SMNVEV (reference sequence). The CDR3 extends over 15 amino acids. V was shortened by 0 bases and J by 4 bases, with 10 bases between the two germline ends.

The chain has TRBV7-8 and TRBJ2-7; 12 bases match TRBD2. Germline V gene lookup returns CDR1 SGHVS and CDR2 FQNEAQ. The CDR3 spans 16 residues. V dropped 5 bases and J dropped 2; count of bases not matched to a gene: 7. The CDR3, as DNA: TGTGCCAGCAGCCAGGGACTAGCGGGCGGTACCTACGAGCAGTACTTC. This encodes CASSQGLAGGTYEQYF.

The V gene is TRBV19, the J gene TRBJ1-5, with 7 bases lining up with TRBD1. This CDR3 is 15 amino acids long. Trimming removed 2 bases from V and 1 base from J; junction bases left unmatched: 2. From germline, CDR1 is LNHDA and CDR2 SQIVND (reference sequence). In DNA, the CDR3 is TGTGCCAGTAGTATAACAGGGGCCAGCAATCAGCCCCAGCATTTT. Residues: CASSITGASNQPQHF.

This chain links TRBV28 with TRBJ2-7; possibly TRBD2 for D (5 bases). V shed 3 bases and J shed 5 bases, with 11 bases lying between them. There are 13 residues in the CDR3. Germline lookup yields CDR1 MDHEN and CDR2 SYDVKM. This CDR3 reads CASSLERAHEQYF. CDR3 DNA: TGTGCCAGCAGTTTGGAGAGGGCCCACGAGCAGTACTTC.

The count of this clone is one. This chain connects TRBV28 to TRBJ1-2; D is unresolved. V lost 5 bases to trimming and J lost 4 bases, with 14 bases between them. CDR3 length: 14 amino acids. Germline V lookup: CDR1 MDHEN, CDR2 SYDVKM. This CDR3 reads CASSARGGPYGYTF. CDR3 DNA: TGTGCCAGCAGTGCCCGTGGAGGGCCCTATGGCTACACCTTC.

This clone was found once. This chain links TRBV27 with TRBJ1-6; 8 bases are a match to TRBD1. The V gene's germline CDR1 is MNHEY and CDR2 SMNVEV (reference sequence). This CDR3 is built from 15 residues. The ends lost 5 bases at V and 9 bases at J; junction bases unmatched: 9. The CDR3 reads CASSPGDRSSSPLHF. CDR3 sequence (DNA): TGTGCCAGCAGTCCTGGGGACAGGTCATCTTCACCCCTCCACTTT.

The CDR3 here is CAWNQGQLSYEQYF. CDR3 in DNA: TGTGCCTGGAACCAAGGACAATTATCCTACGAGCAGTACTTC. The chain couples TRBV30 to TRBJ2-7; TRBD1 is a possible D gene (5 bases). V lost 4 bases, J lost 1 base, and 14 bases lay in between. Germline CDR1 and CDR2: GTSNPN and SVGIG (reference sequence). This CDR3 region has 14 residues.

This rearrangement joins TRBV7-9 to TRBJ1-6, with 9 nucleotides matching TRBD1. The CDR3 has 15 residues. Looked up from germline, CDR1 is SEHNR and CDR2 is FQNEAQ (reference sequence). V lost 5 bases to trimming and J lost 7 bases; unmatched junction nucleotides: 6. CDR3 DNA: TGTGCCAGCAGCGCCCGGACAGGGGAAAATTCACCCCTCCACTTT. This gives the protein CASSARTGENSPLHF.

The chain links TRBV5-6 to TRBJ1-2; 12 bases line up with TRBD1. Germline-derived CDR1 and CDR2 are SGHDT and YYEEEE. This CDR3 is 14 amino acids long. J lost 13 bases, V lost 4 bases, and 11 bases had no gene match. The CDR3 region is CASSRDRGRFDFTF. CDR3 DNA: TGTGCCAGCAGCAGGGACAGGGGGCGCTTTGACTTCACCTTC. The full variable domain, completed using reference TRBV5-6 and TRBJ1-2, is DAGVTQSPTHLIKTRGQQVTLRCSPKSGHDTVSWYQQALGQGPQFIFQYYEEEERQRGNFPDRFSGHQFPNYSSELNVNALLLGDSALYLCASSRDRGRFDFTFGSGTRLTVV.

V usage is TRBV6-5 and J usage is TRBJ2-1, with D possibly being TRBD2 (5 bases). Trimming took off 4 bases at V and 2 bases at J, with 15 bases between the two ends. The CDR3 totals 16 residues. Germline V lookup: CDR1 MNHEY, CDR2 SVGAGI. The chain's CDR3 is CASSFAEGITYNEQFF. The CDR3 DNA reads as TGTGCCAGCAGTTTCGCAGAGGGAATCACCTACAATGAGCAGTTCTTC.

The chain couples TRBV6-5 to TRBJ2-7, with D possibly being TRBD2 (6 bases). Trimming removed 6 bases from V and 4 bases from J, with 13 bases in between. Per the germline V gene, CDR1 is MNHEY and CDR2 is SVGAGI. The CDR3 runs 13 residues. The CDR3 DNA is TGTGCCAGCAGACTAGACGGGAGATACGAGCAGTACTTC. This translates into CASRLDGRYEQYF.